This T cell receptor beta chain came from a study of blood T cell repertoires in COVID-19. Study-level information: The analysed material was cDNA or gDNA that came from T cells, B-cell-depleted T cells, or PBMCs.

CDR3 length: 14 amino acids. Germline trimming cut 6 bases from V and 6 bases from J; bases unmatched to any gene: 2. Germline V gives CDR1 LGHNA, CDR2 YSLEER. The method was immunoSEQ multiplex PCR; TCRdb's version includes in-frame clones alone and lacks a portion of them. The sample has more than 250,000 clones; over 75% are singletons. The sample was peripheral blood. This TCR was sampled from a man aged 45-65 years with active or convalescent COVID-19. V gene TRBV4-3 combines with J gene TRBJ1-6, with 10 bases identical to TRBD1. In DNA, the CDR3 is TGCGCCAGCAGGCGGGACAGGGGTAATTCACCCCTCCACTTT. It translates to CASRRDRGNSPLHF.